This passage covers 8 T cell receptor beta chains from one sample sequenced in a study of cytomegalovirus exposure and HLA in healthy donors. PCR used 60 Vbeta primers and 13 Jbeta primers. Sequenced by immunoSEQ multiplex PCR; TCRdb stores in-frame clones only, minus some. The repertoire has about 200,000 clones, 65% to 90% of them found once; the top ten carry 0.31%. The sequencing input was PBMCs. The receptors come from a woman in her thirties in good health and CMV-seronegative.

V and J are TRBV25-1 and TRBJ2-3, with D perhaps matching TRBD2 (6 bases). CDR1 is MGHDK, CDR2 SYGVNS, per germline. Trimming took 7 bases from V and 6 from J, leaving 8 bases between them. This CDR3 contains 11 residues. The DNA of the CDR3 is TGTGCCAGCACCCGGGGGGATACGCAGTATTTT. Amino acids: CASTRGDTQYF.

The V call is TRBV5-4, the J call TRBJ2-3, with TRBD2 identical over 8 bases. Germline V lookup: CDR1 SGHNT, CDR2 YYREEE (reference sequence). CDR3 length equals 16 residues. V was clipped by 4 bases and J by 0 bases; unmatched bases: 7. This chain's CDR3 is CASSLQLAVSTDTQYF. Here the CDR3 DNA reads TGTGCCAGCAGCCTGCAACTAGCGGTTAGCACAGATACGCAGTATTTT. Full variable domain (rest looked up from reference TRBV5-4 and TRBJ2-3): ETGVTQSPTHLIKTRGQQVTLRCSSQSGHNTVSWYQQALGQGPQFIFQYYREEENGRGNFPPRFSGLQFPNYSSELNVNALELDDSALYLCASSLQLAVSTDTQYFGPGTRLTVL.

This clone came up a few times. The gene calls are TRBV7-2 and TRBJ1-1, with D hard to call. V was clipped by 2 bases and J by 10 bases, with 8 bases between them. CDR3 size: 11 residues. In germline, CDR1 is SGHTA, CDR2 FQGNSA. Written as DNA, the CDR3 is TGTGCCAGCAGCTTATTTAGAGCAGCTTTCTTT. Encoded protein: CASSLFRAAFF.

This chain connects TRBV29-1 to TRBJ2-1; the match to TRBD2 covers 7 bases. Per germline, CDR1 SQVTM and CDR2 ANQGSEA. This CDR3 spans 15 amino acids. The trim removed 7 bases at V and 9 bases at J, leaving 18 bases unmatched. The CDR3 coding sequence is TGCAGCGCCGTTCCACTAGCGCCGACCGAAGGTGAGCAGTTCTTC. Translated, it gives CSAVPLAPTEGEQFF.

This clone was counted once. This chain links TRBV5-4 with TRBJ2-1; tentative D call: TRBD1 (6 bases). Trimming stripped 0 bases from V and 5 bases from J, with 9 bases between. Germline CDR1 reads SGHNT; CDR2 reads YYREEE (reference sequence). The CDR3 spans 14 residues. CDR3 loop: CASSLEQGNNEQFF. For the CDR3, the DNA is TGTGCCAGCAGCTTGGAACAGGGTAACAATGAGCAGTTCTTC. The whole variable domain, remainder taken from reference TRBV5-4 and TRBJ2-1, is ETGVTQSPTHLIKTRGQQVTLRCSSQSGHNTVSWYQQALGQGPQFIFQYYREEENGRGNFPPRFSGLQFPNYSSELNVNALELDDSALYLCASSLEQGNNEQFFGPGTRLTVL.

The chain uses TRBV6-8 and TRBJ2-2, with TRBD2 matching 8 bases. The CDR3 is 16 residues long. The J segment lost 5 bases and the V segment lost 6 bases, leaving 11 bases of the junction unmatched. Germline V gene sequence: CDR1 MNHGY, CDR2 SAAAGT. The CDR3 region is CASRGLDRPRTGELFF. The CDR3 DNA reads TGTGCCAGCAGGGGACTAGATAGACCAAGAACCGGGGAGCTGTTTTTT.

The CDR3 region is CATSRGGGANEQFF. CDR3 bases: TGTGCCACCAGCAGGGGGGGAGGGGCGAATGAGCAGTTCTTC. The rearrangement joins TRBV15 to TRBJ2-1, with TRBD2 identical over 7 bases. The CDR3 is made up of 14 amino acids. V dropped 3 bases and J dropped 7; count of bases not matched to a gene: 6. Per germline, CDR1 LNHNV and CDR2 YYDKDF (reference sequence).

Regarding this clone: Other DNA variants within this sample encode the same CDR3. V gene TRBV7-2 combines with J gene TRBJ2-7; 11 nucleotides align to TRBD2. Germline trimming cut 5 bases from V and 3 bases from J; bases unmatched to any gene: 9. CDR1 SGHTA and CDR2 FQGNSA come from the germline V gene. The CDR3 has 16 amino acids. DNA for the CDR3: TGTGCCAGCAGCGATCGTTCTAGCGGGAGGAACTACGAGCAGTACTTC. Residues: CASSDRSSGRNYEQYF.